The clone carrying this TCR beta chain is labeled as medium-sized. The antigen is not known. The data belong to a study of metastatic and nonmetastatic thyroid tumors. In the study overall: Blood and tumor or nodule tissue repertoires from malignant and benign thyroid patients were compared. Study-level results: Significantly greater TCR beta diversity was reportedly found in malignant thyroid tumors than in benign nodules (in blood and tumor).

Per germline, CDR1 DFQATT and CDR2 SNEGSKA (reference sequence). CDR3 length: 14 residues. V dropped 6 bases and J dropped 3 bases, with 15 bases sitting between them. Methods used by the authors: Variation in CDR3 across clinicopathological groups served as the basis for constructing a distant-metastasis classifier in papillary thyroid cancer. MiXCR re-clonotyped the PCR reads for TCRdb. TCRdb, rather than the study authors, made the V and J calls. The table includes over 20,000 clones, around a third detected once. Patients had received no treatment of any kind before thyroid surgery. This clonotype was sampled from a female donor with papillary thyroid cancer or a benign thyroid nodule (not recorded which). Some clones in this sample may be carry-over from other donors' samples. Sequencing was carried out using blood. The chain employs TRBV20-1 and TRBJ1-5, with D possibly TRBD1 on 5 matching bases. CDR3 sequence: CSAPSSRDNQPQHF. In nucleotides, the CDR3 is TGCAGTGCCCCGAGCTCCAGGGACAATCAGCCCCAGCATTTT.